The rows below give T cell receptor beta chains drawn from one sample of a study of cytomegalovirus exposure and HLA in healthy donors. The data were produced by immunoSEQ multiplex PCR, yet TCRdb's version contains in-frame clones alone and is incomplete. The data hold 85,000 to 90,000 clones, with approximately 90% observed a single time. The sample consisted of PBMCs. These receptors were taken from a man aged 18 to 29 in good health and CMV-seronegative. Each CDR3 is given with its conserved first and last residue. A D gene is named only where the DNA matches it firmly. A row's size may be missing; if present it is once, few, many or a size class.

d_gene	j_gene	abundance	v_gene	CDR3aa	CDR3nt
NA	TRBJ2-7	NA	TRBV18	CASSLAFSGTKAYEQYF	TGTGCCAGCTCTCTGGCTTTTTCAGGGACAAAAGCCTACGAGCAGTACTTC
NA	TRBJ2-5	NA	TRBV7-9	CASSLGGVHSETQYF	TGTGCCAGCAGCTTAGGAGGTGTGCATTCAGAGACCCAGTACTTC
TRBD1	TRBJ1-1	NA	TRBV27	CASSSPGRTGGNTEAFF	TGTGCCAGCAGTTCCCCCGGAAGGACAGGAGGAAACACTGAAGCTTTCTTT
NA	TRBJ2-2	few	TRBV6-4	CASSDSAVNTGELFF	TGTGCCAGCAGTGACTCTGCGGTGAACACCGGGGAGCTGTTTTTT
TRBD1	TRBJ2-7	NA	TRBV28	CASSLTGDNYEQYF	TGTGCCAGCAGCTTGACAGGGGACAACTACGAGCAGTACTTC
TRBD1	TRBJ1-4	NA	TRBV18	CASSLQGGGEKLFF	TGTGCCAGCTCACTACAGGGGGGAGGCGAAAAACTGTTTTTT
TRBD2	TRBJ2-7	NA	TRBV6-5	CASSYSRLAGVHEQYF	TGTGCCAGCAGTTACTCGCGACTAGCGGGAGTGCACGAGCAGTACTTC
TRBD2	TRBJ2-3	NA	TRBV6-1	CASRISGTSTDTQYF	TGTGCCAGCAGGATCAGCGGGACTAGCACAGATACGCAGTATTTT
NA	TRBJ1-5	NA	TRBV27	CASSATTGSQHF	TGTGCCAGCAGTGCAACCACAGGGTCCCAGCATTTT
NA	TRBJ2-5	NA	TRBV27	CASSLTPPGRLGQQETQYF	TGTGCCAGCAGTCTAACCCCCCCAGGTCGATTGGGGCAACAAGAGACCCAGTACTTC
NA	TRBJ1-2	NA	TRBV29-1	CSADDSSINGYTF	TGCAGCGCCGACGACAGCTCAATAAATGGCTACACCTTC
NA	TRBJ2-7	NA	TRBV18	CASSPRQGGSTEQYF	TGTGCCAGCTCACCACGGCAGGGAGGATCTACGGAGCAGTACTTC
TRBD2	TRBJ2-7	NA	TRBV5-4	CASSQGLAATYEQYF	TGTGCCAGCAGCCAGGGACTAGCGGCTACCTACGAGCAGTACTTC
NA	TRBJ2-3	NA	TRBV5-4	CASSLLGRGYSTDTQYF	TGTGCCAGCAGCTTGCTTGGCAGGGGATATAGCACAGATACGCAGTATTTT
TRBD1	TRBJ1-1	NA	TRBV7-2	CASTHLWGQGAEAFF	TGTGCCAGCACCCACTTATGGGGACAGGGGGCCGAAGCTTTCTTT
TRBD2	TRBJ2-7	NA	TRBV27	CASSFWTSGSLTYEQYF	TGTGCCAGCAGTTTTTGGACTAGCGGGAGTCTGACCTACGAGCAGTACTTC
NA	TRBJ1-5	NA	TRBV7-8	CASSPDRSNQPQHF	TGTGCCAGCAGCCCCGACAGATCCAATCAGCCCCAGCATTTT
NA	TRBJ1-4	NA	TRBV6-5	CASRGAAQMTKLFF	TGTGCCAGCAGGGGAGCCGCCCAAATGACCAAACTGTTTTTT
TRBD1	TRBJ1-4	NA	TRBV19	CASTGTGGSTNEKLFF	TGTGCCAGTACCGGGACAGGGGGTTCGACTAATGAAAAACTGTTTTTT
TRBD1	TRBJ1-4	NA	TRBV5-1	CASSLTGTLNEKLFF	TGCGCCAGCAGCCTGACAGGGACCTTAAATGAAAAACTGTTTTTT
TRBD2	TRBJ2-7	NA	TRBV5-1	CASSPGLASYEQYF	TGCGCCAGCAGCCCAGGACTAGCATCCTACGAGCAGTACTTC
NA	TRBJ2-3	once	TRBV18	CASSPFLLAGYTDTQYF	TGTGCCAGCTCACCCTTCCTACTAGCCGGCTACACAGATACGCAGTATTTT
TRBD2	TRBJ2-1	once	TRBV5-1	CASRLAGVNEQFF	TGCGCCAGCAGATTAGCGGGAGTCAATGAGCAGTTCTTC
NA	TRBJ2-7	NA	TRBV6-5	CASKDRNRVYEQYF	TGTGCCAGCAAAGACAGGAATAGGGTCTACGAGCAGTACTTC
TRBD1	TRBJ2-5	NA	TRBV19	CASSIRRSRTGGFGETQYF	TGTGCCAGTAGTATAAGGCGGTCCCGGACAGGGGGCTTTGGAGAGACCCAGTACTTC
NA	TRBJ2-5	NA	TRBV14	CASSQTWRWGEERETQYF	TGTGCCAGCAGCCAAACCTGGCGATGGGGGGAAGAGCGAGAGACCCAGTACTTC
NA	TRBJ1-1	once	TRBV27	CASSFRGMNTEAFF	TGTGCCAGCAGTTTTAGAGGGATGAACACTGAAGCTTTCTTT
NA	TRBJ2-3	NA	TRBV5-1	CASSLVGTDTQYF	TGCGCCAGCAGCTTGGTAGGCACAGATACGCAGTATTTT
NA	TRBJ1-1	NA	TRBV5-1	CASSHLGGGLLNTEAFF	TGCGCCAGCAGCCACCTTGGGGGGGGCTTGTTGAACACTGAAGCTTTCTTT
NA	TRBJ2-7	NA	TRBV2	CASSPMSYEQYF	TGTGCCAGCAGTCCCATGTCCTACGAGCAGTACTTC
TRBD1	TRBJ1-6	once	TRBV4-3	CASSRIRDRGSPLHF	TGCGCCAGCAGCCGCATCCGGGACAGGGGATCACCCCTCCACTTT
TRBD1	TRBJ2-7	NA	TRBV6-5	CASSRQGAEQYF	TGTGCCAGCAGTCGTCAGGGGGCCGAGCAGTACTTC
NA	TRBJ2-5	few	TRBV28	CASSLPGRLETQYF	TGTGCCAGCAGTTTACCAGGGCGGCTAGAGACCCAGTACTTC
NA	TRBJ1-1	NA	TRBV7-3	CASSYKDRELDKNTEAFF	TGTGCCAGCAGCTACAAAGATCGGGAGCTAGACAAGAACACTGAAGCTTTCTTT
NA	TRBJ2-2	NA	TRBV27	CASSAFPGRGTGELFF	TGTGCCAGCAGCGCGTTTCCGGGGAGAGGCACCGGGGAGCTGTTTTTT
TRBD1	TRBJ2-3	once	TRBV19	CASSNTGGLTDTQYF	TGTGCCAGTAGTAATACAGGGGGCCTAACAGATACGCAGTATTTT
NA	TRBJ1-6	NA	TRBV25-1	CASSERLQGGNSPLHF	TGTGCCAGCAGTGAGAGACTACAGGGAGGGAATTCACCCCTCCACTTT
TRBD1	TRBJ1-5	NA	TRBV19	CASKKRQGDSNQPQHF	TGTGCCAGTAAGAAAAGACAGGGGGATAGCAATCAGCCCCAGCATTTT
NA	TRBJ2-2	NA	TRBV5-1	CASKENSNTGELFF	TGCGCCAGCAAAGAGAACAGTAACACCGGGGAGCTGTTTTTT
TRBD2	TRBJ2-1	NA	TRBV27	CASSFRLAGGPNEQFF	TGTGCCAGCAGTTTTCGGCTAGCGGGAGGGCCCAATGAGCAGTTCTTC
NA	TRBJ2-7	NA	TRBV6-6	CASSYTWVDRTYEQYF	TGTGCCAGCAGTTACACTTGGGTCGACAGAACCTACGAGCAGTACTTC
NA	TRBJ2-5	NA	TRBV21-1	CASSTDRGAKETQYF	TGTGCCAGCAGCACAGACAGGGGGGCCAAAGAGACCCAGTACTTC
NA	TRBJ2-3	NA	TRBV7-9	CASSRVRERDTQYF	TGTGCCAGCAGCAGGGTACGGGAACGAGATACGCAGTATTTT
NA	TRBJ2-5	NA	TRBV5-4	CASSLRGLQETQYF	TGTGCCAGCAGCTTGAGAGGGCTCCAAGAGACCCAGTACTTC
NA	TRBJ1-5	NA	TRBV27	CASREQGFNQPQHF	TGTGCCAGCAGGGAACAGGGATTCAATCAGCCCCAGCATTTT
NA	TRBJ2-5	NA	TRBV28	CASEGVQETQYF	TGTGCCAGCGAGGGGGTCCAAGAGACCCAGTACTTC
NA	TRBJ2-7	NA	TRBV6-1	CASNSQGLIVAEQYF	TGTGCCAGCAATTCTCAGGGTTTAATTGTGGCCGAGCAGTACTTC
NA	TRBJ2-1	NA	TRBV28	CASSFPQLPYNEQFF	TGTGCCAGCAGTTTCCCACAGTTACCCTACAATGAGCAGTTCTTC
TRBD1	TRBJ2-7	NA	TRBV11-3	CASSLGGTDEQYF	TGTGCCAGCAGCTTAGGTGGGACAGACGAGCAGTACTTC
NA	TRBJ2-1	NA	TRBV27	CASRPGQPEFSYNEQFF	TGTGCCAGCAGACCGGGACAACCAGAGTTCTCCTACAATGAGCAGTTCTTC
TRBD2	TRBJ2-7	NA	TRBV11-2	CASSPPSAGLLREQYF	TGTGCCAGCAGCCCCCCGTCAGCGGGACTGCTGCGCGAGCAGTACTTC
TRBD1	TRBJ2-5	NA	TRBV11-1	CASSLVQGVGETQYF	TGTGCCAGCAGCTTAGTCCAGGGGGTGGGGGAGACCCAGTACTTC
TRBD2	TRBJ2-7	NA	TRBV7-2	CASRPPQGGAYEQYF	TGTGCCAGCAGACCTCCTCAGGGAGGGGCTTACGAGCAGTACTTC
NA	TRBJ1-4	NA	TRBV27	CASSRYRSNEKLFF	TGTGCCAGCAGTCGGTACAGGTCAAATGAAAAACTGTTTTTT
TRBD2	TRBJ2-3	NA	TRBV5-4	CASSSRTSGTYTQYF	TGTGCCAGCAGCTCAAGGACTAGCGGGACTTATACGCAGTATTTT
NA	TRBJ2-6	NA	TRBV6-1	CASDPSSRANVLTF	TGTGCCAGCGACCCTAGCTCTAGGGCCAACGTCCTGACTTTC
NA	TRBJ1-3	NA	TRBV6-6	CASSYSDRGNTIYF	TGTGCCAGCAGTTACTCGGACAGAGGAAACACCATATATTTT
NA	TRBJ2-7	NA	TRBV5-1	CASSLGHDYEQYF	TGCGCCAGCAGCTTGGGGCATGACTACGAGCAGTACTTC
NA	TRBJ1-1	few	TRBV2	CASSEPGKNTEAFF	TGTGCCAGCAGTGAACCAGGGAAGAACACTGAAGCTTTCTTT
TRBD2	TRBJ2-1	NA	TRBV5-6	CASSSRGLAGISYNEQFF	TGTGCCAGCAGCTCGAGGGGACTAGCGGGAATCTCCTACAATGAGCAGTTCTTC